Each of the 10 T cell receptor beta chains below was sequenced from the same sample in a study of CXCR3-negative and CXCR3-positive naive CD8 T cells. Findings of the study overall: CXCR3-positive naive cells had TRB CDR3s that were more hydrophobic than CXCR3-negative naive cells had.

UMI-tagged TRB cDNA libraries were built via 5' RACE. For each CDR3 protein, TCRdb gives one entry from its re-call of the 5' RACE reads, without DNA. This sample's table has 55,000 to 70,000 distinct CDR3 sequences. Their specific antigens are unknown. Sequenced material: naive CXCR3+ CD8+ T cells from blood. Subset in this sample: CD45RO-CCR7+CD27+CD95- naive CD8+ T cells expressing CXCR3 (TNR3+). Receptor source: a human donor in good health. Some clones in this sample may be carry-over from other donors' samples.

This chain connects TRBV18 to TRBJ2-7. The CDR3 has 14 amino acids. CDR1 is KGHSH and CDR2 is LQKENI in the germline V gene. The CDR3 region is CASSPTDLSYEQYF.

CDR3 protein: CASGPGTNNEQFF. The V call is TRBV4-3, the J call TRBJ2-1; TCRdb designates TRBD2, a call that cannot be tested without DNA. The CDR3 totals 13 residues. The germline V gene has CDR1 LGHNA and CDR2 YSLEER.

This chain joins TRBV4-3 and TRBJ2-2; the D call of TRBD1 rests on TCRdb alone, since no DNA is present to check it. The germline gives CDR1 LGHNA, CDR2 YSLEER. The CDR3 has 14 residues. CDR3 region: CASSHGQGPGELFF.

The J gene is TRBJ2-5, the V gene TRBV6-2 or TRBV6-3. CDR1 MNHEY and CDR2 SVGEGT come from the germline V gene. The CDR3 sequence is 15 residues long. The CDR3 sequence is CASSYSGKAQETQYF.

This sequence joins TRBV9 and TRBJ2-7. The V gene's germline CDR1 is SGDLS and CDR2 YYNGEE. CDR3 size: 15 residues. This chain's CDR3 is CASSPLSGSYYEQYF.

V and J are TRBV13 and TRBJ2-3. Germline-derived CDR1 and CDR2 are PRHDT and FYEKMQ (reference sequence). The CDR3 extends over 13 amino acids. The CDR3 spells CASSLGVADTQYF.

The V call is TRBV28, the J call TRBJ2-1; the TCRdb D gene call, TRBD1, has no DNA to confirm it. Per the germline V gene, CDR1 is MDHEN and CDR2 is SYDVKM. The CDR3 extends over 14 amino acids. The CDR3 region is CASSLVQGRNEQFF.

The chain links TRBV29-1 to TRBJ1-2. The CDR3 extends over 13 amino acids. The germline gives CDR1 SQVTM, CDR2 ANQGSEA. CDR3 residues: CSATSQETYGYTF. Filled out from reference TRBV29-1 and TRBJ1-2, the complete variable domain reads SAVISQKPSRDICQRGTSLTIQCQVDSQVTMMFWYRQQPGQSLTLIATANQGSEATYESGFVIDKFPISRPNLTFSTLTVSNMSPEDSSIYLCSATSQETYGYTFGSGTRLTVV.

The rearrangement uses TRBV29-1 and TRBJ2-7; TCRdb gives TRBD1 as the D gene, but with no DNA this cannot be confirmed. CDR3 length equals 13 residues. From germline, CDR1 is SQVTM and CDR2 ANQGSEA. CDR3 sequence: CSVEGTRAYEQYF.

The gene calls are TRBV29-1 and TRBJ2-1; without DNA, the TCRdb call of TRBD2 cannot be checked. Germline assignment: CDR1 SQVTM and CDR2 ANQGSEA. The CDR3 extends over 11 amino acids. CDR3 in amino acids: CSFKREGEQFF.